This TCR beta chain derives from a study of shared clonotypes between healthy human individuals. Study context: For every donor, three CD4 naive, three CD4 memory, two CD8 naive and one CD8 memory plates were used.

The donor cohort consisted entirely of Caucasian adults residing in Nashville, Tennessee. Each PCR replicate from the sorted subsets contained approximately 0.2 ug DNA, which is some 30,000 T cell genomes. The protocol was immunoSEQ multiplex PCR, while the TCRdb copy is restricted to in-frame clones and leaves out a portion. There are 2,100,000 or so clones in the sample; around 95% occur only once, and around 0.13% lies in the top ten. Germline trimming cut 1 base from V and 4 bases from J; bases unmatched to any gene: 13. CDR1 is MGHRA and CDR2 is YSYEKL in the germline V gene. This CDR3 comprises 19 residues.

The sequencing input was naive CD4+ T cells sorted from blood. The subset: CD45RA+ positively selected. The TCR was taken from a man aged 18 to 29 in good health. The chain couples TRBV4-1 to TRBJ2-3; 11 bases agree with TRBD2. The CDR3 DNA sequence: TGCGCCAGCAGCCAAGGGATGTCCGGCCGGACTAGCGGGCCAGATACGCAGTATTTT. Its translation is CASSQGMSGRTSGPDTQYF.